Listed below are T cell receptor beta chains from one sample, sequenced in a study of neurological immune-mediated disorders. TCRdb reprocessed the 5' RACE reads with MiXCR, giving one entry per CDR3 protein. This sample has roughly 100,000 distinct CDR3 sequences, with more than 10% found just once. The source material was PBMCs. These receptors were taken from a female donor with HTLV-1-associated myelopathy (HAM/TSP). Both conserved end residues are part of each CDR3. A D gene is named only where the DNA matches it firmly. Clone size is not always given. Where it is, it says once, few, many or a class for expanded clones.

V,length,J,D,size,CDR3,DNA
TRBV20-1,14,TRBJ2-1,TRBD1,many,CSALQGIIKNEQFF,TGCAGTGCGCTACAGGGGATCATAAAGAATGAGCAGTTCTTC
TRBV5-4,13,TRBJ2-7,-,-,CASSLGHFYEQYF,TGTGCCAGCAGCCTAGGACATTTTTACGAGCAGTACTTC
TRBV11-2,14,TRBJ2-4,-,many,CASSDGEAKNIQYF,TGTGCCAGCAGCGACGGGGAGGCCAAAAACATTCAGTACTTC
TRBV10-3,18,TRBJ2-1,TRBD1,many,CAISALDRKSGGPCEQFF,TGTGCCATCAGTGCCCTGGACAGGAAGTCTGGGGGACCCTGTGAGCAGTTCTTC
TRBV5-1,15,TRBJ2-3,TRBD1,-,CASSLLGQEADTQYF,TGCGCCAGCAGCTTACTGGGACAGGAGGCAGATACGCAGTATTTT
TRBV18,13,TRBJ2-5,-,many,CASSPRIEETQYF,TGTGCCAGCTCACCCCGGATCGAAGAGACCCAGTACTTC
TRBV4-1,14,TRBJ2-3,-,many,CASSEDRSTDTQYF,TGCGCCAGCAGTGAGGACCGAAGCACAGATACGCAGTATTTT
TRBV28,12,TRBJ2-5,-,many,CASSLLSETQYF,TGTGCCAGCAGTTTATTGTCAGAGACCCAGTACTTC
TRBV7-2,13,TRBJ2-6,-,many,CASGLSGANVLTF,TGTGCCAGCGGGCTGAGTGGGGCCAACGTCCTGACTTTC
TRBV7-9,17,TRBJ2-1,-,many,CASSLAGEQGIYNEQFF,TGTGCCAGCAGCTTAGCAGGTGAACAAGGGATTTACAATGAGCAGTTCTTC
TRBV15,18,TRBJ2-6,-,many,CATSREGLQGAGANVLTF,TGTGCTACCAGCAGAGAAGGATTACAGGGTGCTGGGGCCAACGTCCTGACTTTC
TRBV7-9,15,TRBJ2-1,-,-,CASSSLGGRLNEQFF,TGTGCCAGCAGCTCCCTGGGGGGCAGGCTCAATGAGCAGTTCTTC
TRBV20-1,14,TRBJ2-3,TRBD2,many,CSARRGGATDTQYF,TGCAGTGCTAGACGCGGGGGGGCAACAGATACGCAGTATTTT
TRBV7-3,14,TRBJ2-3,-,few,CASSDSLSTDTQYF,TGTGCCAGCAGCGACTCCCTTAGCACAGATACGCAGTATTTT
TRBV5-1,14,TRBJ2-2,-,many,CASSLGASPGELFF,TGCGCCAGCAGCCTCGGGGCCAGCCCCGGGGAGCTGTTTTTT
TRBV5-1,13,TRBJ1-2,-,many,CASRVSTNYGYTF,TGCGCCAGCAGAGTCAGTACTAACTATGGCTACACCTTC
TRBV9,15,TRBJ2-6,-,-,CASSVVSSGANVLTF,TGTGCCAGCAGCGTAGTCTCCTCCGGGGCCAACGTCCTGACTTTC
TRBV20-1,13,TRBJ1-1,TRBD1,few,CSVKGRDRDEAFF,TGCAGTGTCAAAGGCCGGGACAGGGATGAAGCTTTCTTT
TRBV7-9,17,TRBJ1-4,-,many,CASSYTFVRPTNEKLFF,TGTGCCAGCAGCTACACTTTCGTTCGTCCAACTAATGAAAAACTGTTTTTT
TRBV20-1,12,TRBJ1-2,-,many,CSATVGNYGYTF,TGCAGTGCTACCGTGGGCAACTATGGCTACACCTTC
TRBV5-1,15,TRBJ1-5,-,many,CASSLDGWDNQPQHF,TGCGCCAGCAGCTTGGACGGGTGGGACAATCAGCCCCAGCATTTT
TRBV5-1,16,TRBJ1-3,-,many,CASSLDSLGSGNTIYF,TGCGCCAGCAGCCTGGACAGTCTGGGCTCTGGAAACACCATATATTTT
TRBV20-1,13,TRBJ1-5,-,many,CSANRDSNQPQHF,TGCAGTGCTAACCGGGATTCTAATCAGCCCCAGCATTTT
TRBV5-1,15,TRBJ2-5,-,many,CASSLGTGSQETQYF,TGCGCCAGCAGCTTGGGAACCGGGAGCCAAGAGACCCAGTACTTC
TRBV7-9,13,TRBJ2-3,-,many,CASSLASTDTQYF,TGCGCCAGCAGCTTGGCCAGCACAGATACGCAGTATTTT
TRBV11-3,14,TRBJ2-3,-,many,CASSRGLATDTQYF,TGTGCCAGCAGCCGCGGACTGGCCACAGATACGCAGTATTTT
TRBV25-1,13,TRBJ2-7,-,many,CASQFSGVYEQYF,TGTGCCAGCCAATTCTCGGGGGTCTACGAGCAGTACTTC
TRBV6-5,17,TRBJ2-1,TRBD2,-,CASSSRLAGSSYNEQFF,TGTGCCAGCAGCAGCCGACTAGCGGGGAGCTCCTACAATGAGCAGTTCTTC
TRBV29-1,14,TRBJ2-2,-,many,CSVVGQTNTGELFF,TGCAGCGTTGTCGGACAGACGAACACCGGGGAGCTGTTTTTT
TRBV20-1,16,TRBJ2-7,TRBD2,many,CSARDLDGGSSYEQYF,TGCAGTGCTAGAGATCTAGACGGGGGGAGCTCCTACGAGCAGTACTTC
TRBV24-1,13,TRBJ2-1,-,many,CATADGAYNEQFF,TGTGCCACTGCGGATGGGGCTTACAATGAGCAGTTCTTC
TRBV5-1,15,TRBJ2-3,-,many,CASSSDPWSTDTQYF,TGCGCCAGCAGCTCGGACCCATGGAGCACAGATACGCAGTATTTT
TRBV28,16,TRBJ2-7,TRBD1,-,CASSPGTGYRAYEQYF,TGTGCCAGCAGTCCCGGGACAGGATACAGAGCCTACGAGCAGTACTTC
TRBV20-1,16,TRBJ2-3,-,many,CSAIRLYRGATDTQYF,TGCAGTGCCATCCGCCTCTATCGGGGGGCCACAGATACGCAGTATTTT
TRBV11-1,14,TRBJ2-7,TRBD2,-,CASSIGTKDYEQYF,TGTGCCAGCAGCATCGGGACTAAAGACTACGAGCAGTACTTC
TRBV5-1,16,TRBJ2-3,TRBD1,many,CASSPPGQGGSDTQYF,TGCGCCAGCAGCCCCCCGGGACAGGGGGGATCAGATACGCAGTATTTT
TRBV9,14,TRBJ2-6,TRBD1,-,CASSVGQGANVLTF,TGTGCCAGCAGCGTGGGACAGGGGGCCAACGTCCTGACTTTC
TRBV10-3,13,TRBJ2-5,-,-,CAIGLGDRETQYF,TGTGCCATCGGGCTGGGGGACCGAGAGACCCAGTACTTC
TRBV14,15,TRBJ1-6,-,many,CASSLDHSYNSPLHF,TGTGCCAGCAGCCTGGACCACTCCTATAATTCACCCCTCCACTTT
TRBV5-1,14,TRBJ2-5,-,many,CASSLGPGQETQYF,TGCGCCAGCAGCTTGGGACCGGGACAAGAGACCCAGTACTTC
TRBV5-1,18,TRBJ1-1,-,few,CASSREPQGRIVRAEAFF,TGCGCCAGCAGCCGAGAGCCACAGGGACGGATTGTTCGCGCTGAAGCTTTCTTT
TRBV24-1,15,TRBJ2-1,TRBD2,many,CATSDLRRRGNEQFF,TGTGCCACCAGTGATTTGAGGCGGCGGGGGAATGAGCAGTTCTTC
TRBV7-2,15,TRBJ1-5,-,many,CASSLGFLTNQPQHF,TGTGCCAGCAGCTTAGGTTTCCTCACCAATCAGCCCCAGCATTTT
TRBV7-9,16,TRBJ2-1,TRBD2,-,CASSSLGRGGYNDQFF,TGTGCCAGCAGCTCCTTAGGGCGGGGGGGCTACAATGATCAGTTCTTC
TRBV7-2,15,TRBJ2-1,-,many,CASSLTGTPFNEQFF,TGTGCCAGCAGCTTGACCGGGACCCCCTTCAATGAGCAGTTCTTC
TRBV27,12,TRBJ1-3,-,many,CASSGAGNTIYF,TGTGCCAGCAGTGGGGCTGGAAACACCATATATTTT
TRBV24-1,13,TRBJ2-1,-,few,CATSGWGTGEQFF,TGTGCCACCAGTGGATGGGGTACGGGTGAGCAGTTCTTC
TRBV25-1,14,TRBJ2-4,TRBD2,many,CASSGAGAKNIQYF,TGTGCCAGCAGTGGAGCGGGGGCCAAAAACATTCAGTACTTC
TRBV20-1,15,TRBJ2-2,-,many,CSAPERSANTGELFF,TGCAGTGCTCCTGAGCGGAGCGCGAACACCGGGGAGCTGTTTTTT
TRBV24-1,17,TRBJ2-2,TRBD1,many,CATYRSPGQTNTGELFF,TGTGCCACCTACCGAAGCCCGGGACAGACGAACACCGGGGAGCTGTTTTTT